What follows are 31 T cell receptor beta chains derived from one specimen sequenced in a study of T cell clonotyping in hematopoietic cell transplantation (dated by TCRdb to the early 2020s). Receptors were amplified or captured by the immunoSEQ multiplex PCR assay. Held by TCRdb, this immuneACCESS table contains in-frame sequences only and omits some clones. Under half of the omission traces to an unresolved V gene where checked; the cause of the rest is unknown. The sample table lists around 13,000 clones, roughly 83% of them with a count of one. The ten largest clones take up approximately 5% of the sample. The sample's time point, from its label and the paper: 100 days after allo-HCT. The sample in question was PBMCs, obtained 100 days after allogeneic stem cell transplant. The receptors here all came from a female patient aged 40 to 50 who had an allogeneic stem cell transplant from a related donor, so T cells may come from the graft donor. Some clones in this sample may be carry-over from other donors' samples.

V and J are TRBV7-6 and TRBJ2-5; 7 bases align to TRBD2. Germline CDR1 and CDR2: SGHVS and FNYEAQ. This CDR3 is built from 14 residues. Trimming at V came to 8 bases and at J to 4 bases, leaving 10 bases not matched to a gene. In DNA form, the CDR3 reads TGTGCCAGCGGAAAAGCGGGACTAAGAGAGACCCAGTACTTC. Translated, it gives CASGKAGLRETQYF.

This chain joins TRBV5-1 and TRBJ1-4, with D unclear. This CDR3 is built from 15 residues. The V end was cut by 0 bases, the J end by 5 bases, with 11 bases between. The germline CDR1 and CDR2 sequences are SGHRS and YFSETQ. The CDR3: CASSLVGSANEKLFF. The CDR3 nucleotides are TGCGCCAGCAGCTTGGTAGGGAGCGCGAATGAAAAACTGTTTTTT.

With regard to this clone: The sample contains more than one DNA sequence encoding this CDR3. V gene TRBV19 combines with J gene TRBJ1-2; D is ambiguous. CDR1 LNHDA and CDR2 SQIVND come from the germline V gene (reference sequence). This CDR3 spans 14 amino acids. V lost 6 bases, J lost 0 bases, and 11 bases lay in between. CDR3 residues: CASSRDGANYGYTF. CDR3 bases: TGTGCCAGTAGCCGCGATGGGGCTAACTATGGCTACACCTTC.

The rearrangement uses TRBV5-1 and TRBJ2-2, with D possibly being TRBD2 (5 bases). The germline V gene encodes CDR1 SGHRS and CDR2 YFSETQ. This CDR3 spans 16 amino acids. The V end lost 1 base, the J end lost 5 bases, and 15 bases lay between the germline ends. In DNA form, the CDR3 reads TGCGCCAGCAGCTTGACCCCGAGCGGTCTGACCGGGGAGCTGTTTTTT. It encodes CASSLTPSGLTGELFF.

CDR3 residues: CSVGAPGQASYEQYF. CDR3 sequence (DNA): TGCAGCGTTGGGGCCCCGGGACAGGCCAGCTACGAGCAGTACTTC. The J gene is TRBJ2-7, the V gene TRBV29-1, with 8 bases that match TRBD1. The J segment lost 3 bases and the V segment lost 4 bases, leaving 11 bases of the junction unmatched. Germline V gene sequence: CDR1 SQVTM, CDR2 ANQGSEA. The length of the CDR3 is 15 residues.

V is TRBV5-1 and J is TRBJ2-7, with TRBD1 as a possible D gene (6 bases). This CDR3 is 14 amino acids long. Trimming pared 4 bases from V and 3 bases from J, leaving 14 bases between. Germline V lookup: CDR1 SGHRS, CDR2 YFSETQ. DNA of the CDR3: TGCGCCAGCAGCCAACAGGGTTCAGGCTACGAGCAGTACTTC. This codes for CASSQQGSGYEQYF.

This clone was picked up a small number of times. The chain combines TRBV2 with TRBJ2-5; D possibly corresponds to TRBD2 (6 bases). The CDR3 sequence is 14 residues long. The germline V and J ends were trimmed by 4 bases and 2 bases, with 11 bases remaining between them. Per germline, CDR1 SNHLY and CDR2 FYNNEI. The CDR3 loop is CASSGSGYQETQYF. For the CDR3, the DNA is TGTGCCAGCAGTGGGAGCGGGTATCAAGAGACCCAGTACTTC.

This clone appeared a few times. The chain is built from TRBV4-2 and TRBJ1-2; D call uncertain. The ends were cut back, 6 bases at V and 4 bases at J, with 12 bases in the middle. Germline CDR1 LGHNA, CDR2 YNFKEQ. The length of the CDR3 is 13 residues. The CDR3 reads CASSYGLFYGYTF. CDR3 bases: TGTGCCAGCAGTTACGGACTGTTCTATGGCTACACCTTC.

This clone was observed a single time. This chain connects TRBV30 to TRBJ1-2; no clear D gene. V lost 4 bases, J lost 7 bases, and 25 bases lay in between. CDR3 length: 16 amino acids. Germline lookup yields CDR1 GTSNPN and CDR2 SVGIG (reference sequence). The CDR3 DNA follows: TGTGCCTGGACCCGAAGTGGGGTGGGAGCTACGCGTGGCTACACCTTC. Translating gives CAWTRSGVGATRGYTF.

The chain links TRBV6-5 to TRBJ2-3, with 8 positions matching TRBD2. The germline gives CDR1 MNHEY, CDR2 SVGAGI. The V gene end was trimmed by 2 bases and the J gene end by 3 bases; junction bases not matched to a gene: 4. This CDR3 region has 15 residues. The CDR3 loop reads CASSYSGSGTDTQYF. The DNA of the CDR3 is TGTGCCAGCAGTTACAGCGGGAGCGGGACAGATACGCAGTATTTT.

This sequence joins TRBV27 and TRBJ1-1; D is perhaps TRBD1 (5 bases). This CDR3 region has 14 residues. The germline gives CDR1 MNHEY, CDR2 SMNVEV (reference sequence). Trimming took 4 bases from V and 7 from J, leaving 16 bases between them. The CDR3 region is CASSSQEDRGEAFF. The CDR3 DNA is TGTGCCAGCAGTTCACAGGAGGATCGGGGTGAAGCTTTCTTT.

This clone turned up a few times. This sequence joins TRBV30 and TRBJ2-2; D is ambiguous. The CDR3 length is 17 residues. Germline values: CDR1 GTSNPN, CDR2 SVGIG (reference sequence). Trimming removed 2 bases from V and 1 base from J, with 17 bases in between. CDR3 nucleotide sequence: TGTGCCTGGAGTCAATCGGACCCCCTGGGGAACACCGGGGAGCTGTTTTTT. Encoded protein: CAWSQSDPLGNTGELFF.

The rearrangement joins TRBV2 to TRBJ2-7; D is ambiguous. The CDR3 sequence is 13 residues long. V was trimmed by 5 bases and J by 3 bases, leaving 11 bases between them. Per the germline V gene, CDR1 is SNHLY and CDR2 is FYNNEI. The CDR3 sequence is CASSLVSSYEQYF. CDR3 nucleotides: TGTGCCAGCAGTCTAGTGAGCAGCTACGAGCAGTACTTC.

The chain is built from TRBV30 and TRBJ2-5, with 9 positions matching TRBD2. Germline V gene sequence: CDR1 GTSNPN, CDR2 SVGIG (reference sequence). Trimming removed 2 bases from V and 4 bases from J; junction bases left unmatched: 8. This CDR3 contains 15 residues. The DNA of the CDR3 is TGTGCCTGGAGTACCAGCAGCGGGAGGATAGAGACCCAGTACTTC. Protein: CAWSTSSGRIETQYF.

On this clone itself: Distinct nucleotide sequences in the sample also encode this CDR3. The chain employs TRBV6-5 and TRBJ2-6; D not certain. V was trimmed by 5 bases and J by 0 bases, leaving 8 bases between them. From germline, CDR1 is MNHEY and CDR2 SVGAGI. This CDR3 is 15 amino acids long. CDR3: CASSLRSSGANVLTF. The CDR3 nucleotides are TGTGCCAGCAGTCTCCGGTCCTCTGGGGCCAACGTCCTGACTTTC.

The table lists this clone with a count of one. This rearrangement joins TRBV19 to TRBJ2-5; 10 bases fit TRBD1. This CDR3 is 14 amino acids long. J lost 3 bases, V lost 10 bases, and 8 bases had no gene match. Germline CDR1 reads LNHDA; CDR2 reads SQIVND (reference sequence). CDR3 residues: CATRTGTGEETQYF. In DNA, the CDR3 is TGTGCCACTCGCACCGGGACAGGGGAAGAGACCCAGTACTTC. The entire variable domain, with the rest obtained from reference TRBV19 and TRBJ2-5, is as follows: DGGITQSPKYLFRKEGQNVTLSCEQNLNHDAMYWYRQDPGQGLRLIYYSQIVNDFQKGDIAEGYSVSREKKESFPLTVTSAQKNPTAFYLCATRTGTGEETQYFGPGTRLLVL.

J is TRBJ2-1 and V is TRBV4-1; 8 nucleotides match TRBD2. This CDR3 has 17 residues. V shed 4 bases and J 0 bases; nucleotides not matched to a gene: 8. Germline assignment: CDR1 MGHRA and CDR2 YSYEKL. The DNA of the CDR3 is TGCGCCAGCAGCCCCCTTAGGACTAGCAGCTCCTACAATGAGCAGTTCTTC. It is translated as CASSPLRTSSSYNEQFF.

The J gene is TRBJ1-5, the V gene TRBV6-1; D is unresolved. Germline V gene lookup returns CDR1 MNHNS and CDR2 SASEGT. V was clipped by 1 base and J by 11 bases, with 18 bases between them. The CDR3 is 15 amino acids. The CDR3 DNA is TGTGCCAGCAGTGAAGAAGGGTCCGTTGGATGGACCCAGCATTTT. The encoded protein is CASSEEGSVGWTQHF.

This clone is medium-sized by share. Other DNA sequences in this specimen translate into the identical CDR3. J is TRBJ2-1 and V is TRBV5-1; D gene uncertain. This CDR3 contains 12 residues. V was cut by 0 bases and J by 7 bases, with 5 bases left in between. Looked up from germline, CDR1 is SGHRS and CDR2 is YFSETQ. This CDR3 is CASSLVDNEQFF. The CDR3, as DNA: TGCGCCAGCAGCTTGGTAGATAATGAGCAGTTCTTC.

The chain joins TRBV2 to TRBJ1-1; 7 nucleotides align to TRBD1. Unmatched junction bases numbered 10, after V lost 4 bases and J lost 11 bases. This CDR3 contains 13 residues. Germline assignment: CDR1 SNHLY and CDR2 FYNNEI. DNA of the CDR3: TGTGCCAGCAGTGTGGGACAGCGGAGCGGTGCTTTCTTT. Its protein is CASSVGQRSGAFF.

The genes are TRBV5-4 and TRBJ2-5, with no clear D. The V end was cut by 0 bases, the J end by 5 bases, with 5 bases between. Looked up from germline, CDR1 is SGHNT and CDR2 is YYREEE (reference sequence). There are 12 residues in the CDR3. The CDR3 protein is CASSLAEETQYF. CDR3 sequence (DNA): TGTGCCAGCAGCTTGGCCGAGGAGACCCAGTACTTC.

This chain uses TRBV4-1 with TRBJ2-7, with 7 nucleotides matching TRBD2. V trimming: 1 base; J trimming: 3 bases; junction bases outside the gene matches: 9. The CDR3 totals 16 residues. The germline CDR1 and CDR2 sequences are MGHRA and YSYEKL. CDR3 bases: TGCGCCAGCAGCCAAGTAGGCCTAGCGGCGGTCTACGAGCAGTACTTC. It yields the protein CASSQVGLAAVYEQYF.

The gene calls are TRBV5-4 and TRBJ2-7; D gene uncertain. The CDR3 spans 11 residues. Germline CDR1 and CDR2: SGHNT and YYREEE (reference sequence). Deletions cut 4 bases from V and 0 bases from J, with 2 bases between. The CDR3 region has the DNA TGTGCCAGCAGCGACTCCTACGAGCAGTACTTC. Its protein is CASSDSYEQYF.

The genes are TRBV6-5 and TRBJ2-1, with a possible D match to TRBD2 (6 bases). V lost 4 bases, J lost 9 bases, and 19 bases lay in between. CDR1 and CDR2 from the germline V gene are MNHEY and SVGAGI. This CDR3 spans 15 amino acids. The CDR3 is CASSFFEGGQAEQFF. The CDR3 DNA is TGTGCCAGCAGTTTTTTTGAGGGAGGTCAGGCTGAGCAGTTCTTC.

The V gene is TRBV9, the J gene TRBJ2-7, with 11 bases fitting TRBD2. Germline CDR1 reads SGDLS; CDR2 reads YYNGEE. Trimming at V came to 4 bases and at J to 10 bases, leaving 7 bases not matched to a gene. The CDR3 is 13 amino acids. The CDR3 reads CASSQPGLAVQYF. CDR3 in DNA: TGTGCCAGCAGCCAGCCGGGACTAGCGGTACAGTACTTC.

V usage is TRBV5-8 and J usage is TRBJ2-1; D is perhaps TRBD2 (6 bases). Trimming shortened V by 5 bases and J by 7 bases, and 13 bases separated the two germline ends. CDR1 and CDR2 from the germline V gene are SGHTS and YDEGEE. The CDR3 is 13 residues long. CDR3 loop: CASSFGGRNEQFF. Here the CDR3 DNA reads TGTGCCAGCAGTTTCGGAGGGCGGAATGAGCAGTTCTTC.

V is TRBV7-9 and J is TRBJ1-1; no clear D. The CDR3 is 15 amino acids. V was cut by 5 bases and J by 1 base, with 14 bases left in between. Germline V gene sequence: CDR1 SEHNR, CDR2 FQNEAQ (reference sequence). The CDR3, as DNA: TGTGCCAGCAGCCCGAGGACCACGAAGAACACTGAAGCTTTCTTT. Translating gives CASSPRTTKNTEAFF.

The V and J genes are TRBV6-1 and TRBJ2-1; D might be TRBD1 (5 bases). The V gene lost 1 base and the J gene lost 9 bases, with 10 bases spanning the gap. The CDR3 has 13 amino acids. From germline, CDR1 is MNHNS and CDR2 SASEGT. The CDR3 here is CASSEGGRVEQFF. In DNA form, the CDR3 reads TGTGCCAGCAGTGAAGGGGGCAGGGTTGAGCAGTTCTTC.

The rearrangement uses TRBV27 and TRBJ1-6; D may be TRBD1 (5 bases). The CDR3 consists of 19 residues. V shed 6 bases and J shed 0 bases, with 21 bases lying between them. From germline, CDR1 is MNHEY and CDR2 SMNVEV (reference sequence). The CDR3 sequence: CASRTNWDPVSSYNSPLHF. The CDR3 nucleotides are TGTGCCAGCAGAACCAATTGGGACCCCGTGAGCTCCTATAATTCACCCCTCCACTTT.

V usage is TRBV30 and J usage is TRBJ2-7; D gene ambiguous. This CDR3 is built from 14 residues. Deletions cut 2 bases from V and 2 bases from J, with 13 bases between. CDR1 is GTSNPN and CDR2 is SVGIG in the germline V gene (reference sequence). The CDR3 DNA reads TGTGCCTGGAGTATCCGACCAACAGCCTACGAGCAGTACTTC. The encoded protein is CAWSIRPTAYEQYF. The full variable domain, rest sourced from reference TRBV30 and TRBJ2-7, is SQTIHQWPATLVQPVGSPLSLECTVEGTSNPNLYWYRQAAGRGLQLLFYSVGIGQISSEVPQNLSASRPQDRQFILSSKKLLLSDSGFYLCAWSIRPTAYEQYFGPGTRLTVT.

The V call is TRBV11-3, the J call TRBJ2-1, with D possibly being TRBD1 or TRBD2 (5 bases each). The V end lost 5 bases, the J end lost 10 bases, and 18 bases lay between the germline ends. Germline V lookup: CDR1 SGHNT, CDR2 YENEEA. The CDR3 has 14 amino acids. CDR3 amino acids: CASSRQLGAREQFF. CDR3 nucleotides: TGTGCCAGCAGCCGTCAACTAGGGGCAAGGGAGCAGTTCTTC.